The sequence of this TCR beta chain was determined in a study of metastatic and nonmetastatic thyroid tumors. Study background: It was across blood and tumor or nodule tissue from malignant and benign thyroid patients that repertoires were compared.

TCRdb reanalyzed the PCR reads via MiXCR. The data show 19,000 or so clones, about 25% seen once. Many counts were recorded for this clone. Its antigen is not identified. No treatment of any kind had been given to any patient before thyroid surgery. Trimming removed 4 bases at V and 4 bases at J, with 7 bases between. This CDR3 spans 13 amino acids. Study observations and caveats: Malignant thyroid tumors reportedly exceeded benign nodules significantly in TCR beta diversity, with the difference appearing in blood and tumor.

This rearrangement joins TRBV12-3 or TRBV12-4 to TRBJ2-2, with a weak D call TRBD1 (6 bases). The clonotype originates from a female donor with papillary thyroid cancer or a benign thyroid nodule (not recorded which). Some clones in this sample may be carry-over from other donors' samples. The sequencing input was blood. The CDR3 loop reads CASSSRGTGELFF. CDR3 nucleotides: TGTGCCAGCAGTTCCAGGGGCACCGGGGAGCTGTTTTTT.